This TCR beta chain was captured by sequencing in a study of blood T cell repertoires in COVID-19. The overall study: Sources were T cells, B-cell-depleted T cells, or PBMCs; the material itself was cDNA or gDNA.

The Seattle patients joined while their infection was active and were tracked longitudinally afterward. The CDR3 is made up of 15 amino acids. The germline CDR1 and CDR2 sequences are GTSNPN and SVGIG (reference sequence). Germline trimming cut 1 base from V and 3 bases from J; bases unmatched to any gene: 5. Original handling: For nucleated cells, counts were estimated from reference gene primer amplification. Clones were sequenced by immunoSEQ multiplex PCR, and TCRdb holds only the in-frame ones, with some missing. The DNA was the basis for D and trimming; V, J and clone size are from that table. Among 150,000 to 200,000 clones listed, more than 75% were seen once.

The rearrangement links TRBV30 to TRBJ1-3, with 8 positions matching TRBD1. Sequencing input: peripheral blood. The source is a woman in her forties with COVID-19, enrolled during active disease. For the CDR3, the DNA is TGTGCCTGGAGTGGGGTCAGGGGGCATGGAAACACCATATATTTT. Amino acids: CAWSGVRGHGNTIYF. Full variable domain (outside the CDR3, taken from reference TRBV30 and TRBJ1-3): SQTIHQWPATLVQPVGSPLSLECTVEGTSNPNLYWYRQAAGRGLQLLFYSVGIGQISSEVPQNLSASRPQDRQFILSSKKLLLSDSGFYLCAWSGVRGHGNTIYFGEGSWLTVV.